This TCR beta chain came from a study of Ad26.COV2.S vaccination and SARS-CoV-2 variants. At the level of the study: Participants got Ad26.COV2.S intramuscularly, once or twice 56 days apart.

The CDR3 has 17 amino acids. The germline CDR1 and CDR2 sequences are SSHAT and FNYEAQ (reference sequence). Trimming took 5 bases from V and 3 from J; bases not matched to a gene: 13. Assay: immunoSEQ multiplex PCR; the TCRdb copy retains only in-frame clones and omits some. Of under 550,000 clones listed, 88% are singletons. The treatment is: roughly 19 received Ad26.COV2.S at low or high dose, single or two shots; roughly five received placebo; per-sample allocation not given. Collection of the samples took place on day 63 after the first injection of vaccine or placebo. Aged 18-55 years, donor was enrolled in Boston in about 2020.

The receptor was isolated from a person between 18 and 65 years old who received the Ad26.COV2.S COVID-19 vaccine or a placebo. Sequencing used peripheral blood, obtained in a trial of Ad26.COV2.S vaccine versus placebo. The chain couples TRBV7-7 to TRBJ2-3; 8 bases map to TRBD2. CDR3 DNA sequence: TGTGCCAGCAGCGCCGGTACTGGCGGGGGGCCTACAGATACGCAGTATTTT. This sequence encodes CASSAGTGGGPTDTQYF.